This TCR beta chain was identified during a study of blood T cell repertoires in COVID-19. Looking at the study overall: Sample material is recorded as cDNA or gDNA derived from T cells, B-cell-depleted T cells, or PBMCs.

The data were produced by immunoSEQ multiplex PCR, yet TCRdb's version contains in-frame clones alone and is incomplete. The sample shows about 240,000 clones, 83% of them seen only once. Recruitment covered roughly 22 US areas and drew participants whose ages spanned about 18 to 100 years. Sequenced material: PBMCs or T cells enriched from blood (not recorded which). The source is a woman aged 40-49 years who had been exposed to COVID-19.

The CDR3 bases are TGTGCCAGCAGCGTTAGATCTGGGCGAACAGATACGCAGTATTTT. Its translation: CASSVRSGRTDTQYF. V is TRBV9 and J is TRBJ2-3; no firm D call. The V end lost 2 bases, the J end lost 3 bases, and 13 bases lay between the germline ends. Germline V gene sequence: CDR1 SGDLS, CDR2 YYNGEE. There are 15 residues in the CDR3. Complete variable domain (other parts from reference TRBV9 and TRBJ2-3): DSGVTQTPKHLITATGQRVTLRCSPRSGDLSVYWYQQSLDQGLQFLIQYYNGEERAKGNILERFSAQQFPDLHSELNLSSLELGDSALYFCASSVRSGRTDTQYFGPGTRLTVL.